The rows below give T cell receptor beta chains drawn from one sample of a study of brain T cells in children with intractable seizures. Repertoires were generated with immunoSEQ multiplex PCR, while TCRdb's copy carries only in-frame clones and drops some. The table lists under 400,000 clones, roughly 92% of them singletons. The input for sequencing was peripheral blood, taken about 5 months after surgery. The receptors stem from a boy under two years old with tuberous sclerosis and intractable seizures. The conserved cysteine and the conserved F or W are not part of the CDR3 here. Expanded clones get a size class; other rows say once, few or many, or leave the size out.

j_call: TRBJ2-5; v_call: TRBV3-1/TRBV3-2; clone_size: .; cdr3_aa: ASSLFGGNQETQY
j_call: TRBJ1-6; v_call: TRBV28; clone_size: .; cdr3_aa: ASSFAGQGNSPLH
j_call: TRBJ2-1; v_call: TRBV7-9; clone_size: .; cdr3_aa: AYRGQNYNEQF
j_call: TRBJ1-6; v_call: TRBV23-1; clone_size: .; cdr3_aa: ASSHPTGGASSPLH
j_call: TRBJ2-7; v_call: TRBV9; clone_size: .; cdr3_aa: ASSVVPSGRAGLHEQY
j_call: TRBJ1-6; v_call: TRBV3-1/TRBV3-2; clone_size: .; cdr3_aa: ASSQNGQLNSPLH
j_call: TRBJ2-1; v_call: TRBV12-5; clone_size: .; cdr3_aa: ASGLRAGGLAGNPSYNEQF
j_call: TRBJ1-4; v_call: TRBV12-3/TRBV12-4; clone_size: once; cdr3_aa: ASSNTENEKLF
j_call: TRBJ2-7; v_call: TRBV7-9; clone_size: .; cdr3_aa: ASSLGTGSGHEQY
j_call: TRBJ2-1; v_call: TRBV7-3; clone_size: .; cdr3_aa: ASSPPSTSGNNEQF
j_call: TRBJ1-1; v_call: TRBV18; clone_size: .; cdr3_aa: ASSPKMGGIGDTEAF
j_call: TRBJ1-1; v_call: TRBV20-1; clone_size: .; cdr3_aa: SARENTEAF
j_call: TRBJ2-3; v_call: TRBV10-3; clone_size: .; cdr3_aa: ATLAGASTDTQY
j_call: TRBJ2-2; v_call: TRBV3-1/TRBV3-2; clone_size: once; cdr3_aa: ASMGGLNTGELF
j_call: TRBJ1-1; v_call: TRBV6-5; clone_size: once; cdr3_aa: ASSSQGLNTEAF
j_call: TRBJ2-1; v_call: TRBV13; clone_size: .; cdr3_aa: ASSPGTSGGAEQF
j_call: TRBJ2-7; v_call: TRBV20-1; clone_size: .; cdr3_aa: SATDPVHYEQY
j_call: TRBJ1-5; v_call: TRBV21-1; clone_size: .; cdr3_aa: ASSKVWGAGSQPQH
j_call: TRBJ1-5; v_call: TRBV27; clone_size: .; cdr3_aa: ASSLSVAHPQH
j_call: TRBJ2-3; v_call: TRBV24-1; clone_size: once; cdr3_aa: ATSDGGRGTDTQY
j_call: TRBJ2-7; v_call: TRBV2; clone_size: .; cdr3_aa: ASSDRVYEQY
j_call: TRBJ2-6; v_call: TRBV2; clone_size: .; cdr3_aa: ASYRGRVKIGANVLT
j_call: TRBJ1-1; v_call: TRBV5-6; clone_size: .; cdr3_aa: ATWRVETEAF
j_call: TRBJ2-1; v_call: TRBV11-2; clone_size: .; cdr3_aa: ASSNIPGLAGGLYEQF
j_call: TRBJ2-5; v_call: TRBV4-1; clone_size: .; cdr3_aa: ASSQGEGDVRETQY
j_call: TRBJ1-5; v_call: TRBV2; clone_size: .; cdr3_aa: ASSDSVTTAYSNQPQH
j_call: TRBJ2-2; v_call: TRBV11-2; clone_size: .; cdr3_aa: ASSSRTVIGPGELF
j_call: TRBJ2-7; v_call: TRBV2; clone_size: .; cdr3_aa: ASSLYGTSGPYEQY
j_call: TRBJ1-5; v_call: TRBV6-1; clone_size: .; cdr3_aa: ASSEGGTMPQH
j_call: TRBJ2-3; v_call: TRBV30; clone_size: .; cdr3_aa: AWSTDEGTQY
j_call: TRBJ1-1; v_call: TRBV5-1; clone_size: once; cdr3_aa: ASSLGQGKRRSEAF
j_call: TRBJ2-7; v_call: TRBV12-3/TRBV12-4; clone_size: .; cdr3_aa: ASSPRGPYEQY
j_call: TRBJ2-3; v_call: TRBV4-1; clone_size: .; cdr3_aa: ASRPAGMADTQY
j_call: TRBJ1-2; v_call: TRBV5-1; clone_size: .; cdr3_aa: ASSLKTHSSGWTANNYGYT
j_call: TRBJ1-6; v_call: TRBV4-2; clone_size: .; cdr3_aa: ASSQDTGASPLH
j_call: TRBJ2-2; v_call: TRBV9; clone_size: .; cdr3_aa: ASSVETSTNTGELF
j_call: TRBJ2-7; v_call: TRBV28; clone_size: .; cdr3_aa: ASTLTGTYEQY
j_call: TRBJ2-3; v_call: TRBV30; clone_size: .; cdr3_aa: AWGTLSTDTQY
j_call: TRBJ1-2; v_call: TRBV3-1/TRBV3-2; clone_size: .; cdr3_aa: ASSQDVGPYGYT
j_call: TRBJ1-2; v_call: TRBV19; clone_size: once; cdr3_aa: ASSKTARPVNYGYT
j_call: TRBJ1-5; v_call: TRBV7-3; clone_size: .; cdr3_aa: ASSSEVDRGSNQPQH
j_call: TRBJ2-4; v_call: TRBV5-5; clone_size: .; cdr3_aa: ASSSRTGAKNIQY
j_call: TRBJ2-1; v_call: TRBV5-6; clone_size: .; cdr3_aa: ASSPPGVAGRGEGNEQF
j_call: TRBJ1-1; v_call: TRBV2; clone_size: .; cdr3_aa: ASSAIRGKGEAF
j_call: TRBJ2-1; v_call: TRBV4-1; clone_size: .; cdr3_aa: ASSLHLVDGRGYEQF
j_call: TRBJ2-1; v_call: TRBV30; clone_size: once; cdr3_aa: AWSTQSGRTHEQF
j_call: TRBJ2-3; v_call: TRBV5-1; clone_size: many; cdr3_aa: ASSWITSYSTDTQY
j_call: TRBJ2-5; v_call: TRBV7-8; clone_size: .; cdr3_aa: ASGRGFLAGDFETQY
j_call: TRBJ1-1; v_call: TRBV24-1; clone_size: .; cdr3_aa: ATKDRPQGAF
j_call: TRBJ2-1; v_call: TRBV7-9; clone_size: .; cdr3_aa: ASSFPGGLLYNEQF
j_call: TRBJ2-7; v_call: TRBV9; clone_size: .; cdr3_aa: ASSVVGGEQY
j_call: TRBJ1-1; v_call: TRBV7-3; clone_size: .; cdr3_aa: ASSLQAGSNTEAF
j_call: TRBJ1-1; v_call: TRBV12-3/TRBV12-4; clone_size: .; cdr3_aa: ASIMDRNTEAF
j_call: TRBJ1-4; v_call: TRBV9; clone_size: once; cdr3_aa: ASSVEQGSEKLF
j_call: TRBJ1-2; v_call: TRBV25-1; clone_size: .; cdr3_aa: ASSEWAGEDYGYT
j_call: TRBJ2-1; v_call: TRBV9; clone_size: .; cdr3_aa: ASSASGGTNNEQF